This T cell receptor beta chain derives from a study of T cells after yellow fever vaccination. For the study at large: Researchers used SMART-Seq v4 Ultra Low Input to prepare fractions that had low cell numbers.

The CDR3 length is 16 residues. V lost 7 bases and J 1 base, leaving 19 bases between the germline ends. Findings and limits, study-wide: Detected again after the booster were most primary-vaccination clones, at 96% CD4 and approximately 90% CD8. Just a small share of clonotypes turned up in the CD4 compartment as well as the CD8 compartment. The secondary T-cell response peaked on day 5, not day 15, but was weaker.

As regards this clonotype: The antigen is not known.

In TCRdb, the 5' RACE reads were re-called with MiXCR into one record per CDR3 protein. The table includes some 320,000 distinct CDR3 sequences, 8.7% detected once. The chain employs TRBV12-3 or TRBV12-4 and TRBJ2-5; tentatively, D is TRBD1 (5 bases). The source of this sequence is a man between 18 and 29 years old who received the YFV17D yellow fever vaccine. Specimen: PBMCs, collected on the day of the first yellow fever vaccination. CDR3 nucleotide sequence: TGTGCCAGCACCTTCGGAGCCGGACACCCCCAAGAGACCCAGTACTTC. This encodes CASTFGAGHPQETQYF.